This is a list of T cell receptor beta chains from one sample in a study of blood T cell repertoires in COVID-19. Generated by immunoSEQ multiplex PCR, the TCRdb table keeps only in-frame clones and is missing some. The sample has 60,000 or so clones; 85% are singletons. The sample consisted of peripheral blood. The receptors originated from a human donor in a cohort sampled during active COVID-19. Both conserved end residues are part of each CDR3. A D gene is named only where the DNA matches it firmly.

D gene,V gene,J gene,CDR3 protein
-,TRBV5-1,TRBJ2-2,CASRGPGNTGELFF
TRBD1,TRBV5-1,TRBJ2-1,CASSLGGQGAYNEQFF
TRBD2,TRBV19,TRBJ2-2,CASSTPPPPLLGRGGRTGELFF
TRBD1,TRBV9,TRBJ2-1,CASSDGTGAYNEQFF
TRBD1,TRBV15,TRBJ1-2,CATSRQGGNYGYTF
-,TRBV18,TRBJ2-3,CATTYGGFTDTDTQYF
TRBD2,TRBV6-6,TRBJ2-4,CASSTPLRGSKNIQYF
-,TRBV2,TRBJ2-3,CASSVERTDTQYF
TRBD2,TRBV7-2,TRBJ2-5,CASSFQASGSRETQYF
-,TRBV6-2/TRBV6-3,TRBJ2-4,CASSYLDRRNIQYF
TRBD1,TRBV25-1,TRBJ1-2,CASSELGTGPGYTF
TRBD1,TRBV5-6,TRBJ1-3,CASSLAQGAVGNTIYF
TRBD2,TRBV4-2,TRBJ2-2,CASSSLTSGGENTGELFF
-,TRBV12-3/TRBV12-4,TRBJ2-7,CASSKDSSYEQYF
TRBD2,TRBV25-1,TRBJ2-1,CASSTISGGTYNEQFF
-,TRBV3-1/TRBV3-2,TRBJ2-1,CASSQKRNNEQFF
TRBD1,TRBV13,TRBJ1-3,CASSTRQGSPGNTIYF
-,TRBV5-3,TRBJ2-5,CARRQGDQETQYF
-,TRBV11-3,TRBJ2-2,CASSLQDTGELFF
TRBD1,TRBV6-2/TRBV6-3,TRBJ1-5,CASSPDRGRWGPQHF
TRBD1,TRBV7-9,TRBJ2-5,CASSFGQGVSETQYF
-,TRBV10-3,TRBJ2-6,CAISESTGSSGANVLTF
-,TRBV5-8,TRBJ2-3,CASSFSGGYITDTQYF
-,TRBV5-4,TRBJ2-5,CASSNAVPGRTETQYF
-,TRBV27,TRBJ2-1,CASSLPGGEEQFF
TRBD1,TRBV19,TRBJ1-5,CASRQGAYSNQPQHF
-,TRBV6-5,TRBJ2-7,CAVKAGESYEQYF
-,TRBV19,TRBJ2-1,CASYPGAGPSSYNEQFF
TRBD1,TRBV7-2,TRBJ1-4,CASSLRGLREKLFF
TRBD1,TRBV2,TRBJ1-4,CASLTGGASFGEKLFF
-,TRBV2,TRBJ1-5,CASRGAGSANQPQHF
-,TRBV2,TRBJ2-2,CASSEYLFGGELFF
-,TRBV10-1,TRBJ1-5,CASSEETTPQPQHF
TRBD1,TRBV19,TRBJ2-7,CASSQQGVTYEQYF
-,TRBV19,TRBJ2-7,CASSAQGHEQYF
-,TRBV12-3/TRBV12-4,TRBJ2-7,CASSRGYRHEQYF
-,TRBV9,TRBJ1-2,CASSVVPTGGDPNYGYTF
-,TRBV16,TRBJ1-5,CASSQRGGWNQPQHF
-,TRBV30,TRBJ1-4,CAWSVGGSEKLFF
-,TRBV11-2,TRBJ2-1,CASSLGGGGLGSYNEQFF
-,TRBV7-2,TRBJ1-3,CASSFSGVASGNTIYF
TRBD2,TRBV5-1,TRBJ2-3,CASSLASSGFTDTQYF
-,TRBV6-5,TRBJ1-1,CASSYAGQGNTEAFF